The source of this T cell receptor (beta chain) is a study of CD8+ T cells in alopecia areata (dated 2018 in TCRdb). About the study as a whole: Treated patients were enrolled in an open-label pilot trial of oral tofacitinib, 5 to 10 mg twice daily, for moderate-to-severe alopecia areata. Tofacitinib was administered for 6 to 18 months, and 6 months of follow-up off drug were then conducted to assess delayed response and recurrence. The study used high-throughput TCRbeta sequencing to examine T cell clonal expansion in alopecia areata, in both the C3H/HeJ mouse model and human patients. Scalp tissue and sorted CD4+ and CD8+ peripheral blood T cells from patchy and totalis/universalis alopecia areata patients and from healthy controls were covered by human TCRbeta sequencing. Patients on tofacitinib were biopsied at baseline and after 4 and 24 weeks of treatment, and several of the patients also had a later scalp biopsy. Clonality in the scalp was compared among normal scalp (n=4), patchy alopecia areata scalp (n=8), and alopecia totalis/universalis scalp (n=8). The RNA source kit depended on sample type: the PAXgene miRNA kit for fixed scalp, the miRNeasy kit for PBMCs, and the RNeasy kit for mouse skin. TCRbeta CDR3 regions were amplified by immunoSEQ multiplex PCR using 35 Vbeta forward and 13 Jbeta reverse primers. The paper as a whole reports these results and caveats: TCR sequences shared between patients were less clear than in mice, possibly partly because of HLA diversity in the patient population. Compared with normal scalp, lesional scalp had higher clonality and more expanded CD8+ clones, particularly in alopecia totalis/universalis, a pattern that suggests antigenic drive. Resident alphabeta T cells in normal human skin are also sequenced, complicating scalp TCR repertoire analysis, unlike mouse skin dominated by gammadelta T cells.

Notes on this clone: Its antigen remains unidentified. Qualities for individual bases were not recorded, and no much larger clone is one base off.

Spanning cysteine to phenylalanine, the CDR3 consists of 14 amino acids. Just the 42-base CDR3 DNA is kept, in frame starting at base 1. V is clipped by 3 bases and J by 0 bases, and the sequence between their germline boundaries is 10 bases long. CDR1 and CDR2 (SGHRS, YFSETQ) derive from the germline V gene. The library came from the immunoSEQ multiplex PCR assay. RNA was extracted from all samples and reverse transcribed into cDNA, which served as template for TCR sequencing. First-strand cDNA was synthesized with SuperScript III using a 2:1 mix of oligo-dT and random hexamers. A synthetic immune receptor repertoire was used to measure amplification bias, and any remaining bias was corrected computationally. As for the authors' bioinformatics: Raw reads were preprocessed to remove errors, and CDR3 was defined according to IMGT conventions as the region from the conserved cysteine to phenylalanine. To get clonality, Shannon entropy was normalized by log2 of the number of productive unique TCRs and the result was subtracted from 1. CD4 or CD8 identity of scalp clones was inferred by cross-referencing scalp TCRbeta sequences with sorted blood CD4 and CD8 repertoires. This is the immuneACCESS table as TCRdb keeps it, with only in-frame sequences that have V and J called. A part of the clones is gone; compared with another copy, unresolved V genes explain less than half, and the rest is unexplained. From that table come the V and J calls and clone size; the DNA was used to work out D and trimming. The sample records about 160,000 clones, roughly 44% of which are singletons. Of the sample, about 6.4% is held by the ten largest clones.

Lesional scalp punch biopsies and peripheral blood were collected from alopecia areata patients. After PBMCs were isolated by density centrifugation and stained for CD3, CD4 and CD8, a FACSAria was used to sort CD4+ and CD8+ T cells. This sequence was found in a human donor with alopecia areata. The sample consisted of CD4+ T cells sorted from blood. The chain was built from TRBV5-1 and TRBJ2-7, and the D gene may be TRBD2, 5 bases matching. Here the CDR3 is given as CASSSDLSSYEQYF. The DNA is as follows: TGCGCCAGCAGCTCGGACTTATCCTCCTACGAGCAGTACTTC.